These T cell receptor beta chains were read from a single sample in a study of vaccination effects on CD4 cells after COVID-19. Repertoires were generated with immunoSEQ multiplex PCR, while TCRdb's copy carries only in-frame clones and drops some. This sample has 35,000 to 45,000 clones; 60% to 80% occur once, and the top ten carry 14% to 15%. These TCRs' antigens remain unknown. The specimen was CD4+ T cells from PBMCs cultured with HCoV-OC43 spike peptides, collected before COVID-19 vaccination. Receptors originate from a human donor who received a COVID-19 vaccine. The CDR3 runs from the conserved cysteine through the conserved F or W. D genes are given only for firm matches. Only part of the rows carry a size: once, few, many, or a class if the clone is expanded.

abundance	v_gene	j_gene	d_gene	CDR3aa	CDR3nt
few	TRBV28	TRBJ1-5	.	CASSLFSGGWNQPQHF	TGTGCCAGCAGTTTATTTTCCGGGGGTTGGAACCAGCCCCAGCATTTT
.	TRBV18	TRBJ2-5	.	CASSPGGAETQYF	TGTGCCAGCTCACCGGGTGGAGCGGAGACCCAGTACTTC
few	TRBV10-3	TRBJ2-7	TRBD1	CATEDRGYEQYF	TGTGCCACAGAAGACAGGGGGTACGAGCAGTACTTC
.	TRBV18	TRBJ2-5	.	CASSPPGEETQYF	TGTGCCAGCTCACCCCCCGGGGAAGAGACCCAGTACTTC
.	TRBV3-1/TRBV3-2	TRBJ1-4	TRBD1	CASSQDRPRGLRGEKLFF	TGTGCCAGCAGCCAAGATAGGCCCAGGGGGCTCCGTGGCGAAAAACTGTTTTTT
.	TRBV24-1	TRBJ1-1	.	CATSDFSGSEAFF	TGTGCCACCAGTGATTTTAGCGGCAGTGAAGCTTTCTTT
.	TRBV4-1	TRBJ1-1	TRBD1	CASSPESDRTGVYAFF	TGCGCCAGCAGCCCCGAATCTGATCGGACAGGGGTATATGCTTTCTTT
.	TRBV3-1/TRBV3-2	TRBJ2-5	.	CASSQAGGLQETQYF	TGTGCCAGCAGCCAAGCGGGGGGCCTTCAAGAGACCCAGTACTTC
once	TRBV6-5	TRBJ1-4	.	CASNLVVTEKLFF	TGTGCCAGCAATCTCGTGGTTACCGAAAAACTGTTTTTT
many	TRBV20-1	TRBJ1-1	.	CSASFQSGTEAFF	TGCAGTGCTAGTTTCCAGTCGGGAACTGAAGCTTTCTTT
.	TRBV12-3/TRBV12-4	TRBJ2-7	.	CASSLQGNYEQYF	TGTGCCAGCAGTTTACAGGGTAACTACGAGCAGTACTTC
once	TRBV29-1	TRBJ2-5	.	CSARRAETQYF	TGCAGCGCTCGTCGGGCCGAGACCCAGTACTTC
.	TRBV7-9	TRBJ2-1	.	CASSLGSEGQFF	TGTGCCAGCAGCTTAGGATCCGAGGGTCAGTTCTTC
few	TRBV19	TRBJ2-5	TRBD1	CASSIRRGHQETQYF	TGTGCCAGTAGTATCCGCAGGGGGCACCAAGAGACCCAGTACTTC
.	TRBV6-5	TRBJ2-2	.	CASSWGGNTGELFF	TGTGCCAGCAGTTGGGGGGGCAACACCGGGGAGCTGTTTTTT
.	TRBV21-1	TRBJ1-1	.	CASSSSPGVGNTEAFF	TGTGCCAGCAGCTCCAGCCCAGGGGTGGGGAACACTGAAGCTTTCTTT
.	TRBV6-5	TRBJ2-7	TRBD1	CASRGTGVYEQYF	TGTGCCAGCCGAGGGACAGGGGTTTACGAGCAGTACTTC
few	TRBV10-3	TRBJ2-5	TRBD2	CAIRAGGTQETQYF	TGTGCCATCCGGGCGGGAGGGACCCAAGAGACCCAGTACTTC
.	TRBV19	TRBJ1-5	TRBD1	CASSTYPETGGDQPQHF	TGTGCCAGTAGTACCTACCCGGAGACAGGGGGAGATCAGCCCCAGCATTTT
.	TRBV29-1	TRBJ1-2	.	CSVDGWGNYGYTF	TGCAGCGTTGATGGGTGGGGGAACTATGGCTACACCTTC
.	TRBV5-4	TRBJ2-3	TRBD1	CASSSTGGGTDTQYF	TGTGCCAGCAGCTCTACAGGGGGCGGCACAGATACGCAGTATTTT
few	TRBV2	TRBJ1-4	TRBD1	CASRDRTGLEKLFF	TGTGCCAGCAGAGACAGGACAGGGCTTGAAAAACTGTTTTTT
.	TRBV5-6	TRBJ2-3	.	CASSPPALTDTQYF	TGTGCCAGCAGCCCACCCGCCTTAACAGATACGCAGTATTTT
.	TRBV7-9	TRBJ2-7	TRBD2	CASSFFGWEGRYEQYF	TGTGCCAGCAGCTTTTTCGGGTGGGAGGGCCGGTACGAGCAGTACTTC
.	TRBV3-1/TRBV3-2	TRBJ2-7	.	CASSPTTSSYEQYF	TGTGCCAGCAGCCCGACAACTAGCTCCTACGAGCAGTACTTC
once	TRBV7-9	TRBJ1-1	.	CASSSGPFGNTEAFF	TGTGCCAGCAGCTCAGGACCCTTCGGGAACACTGAAGCTTTCTTT
few	TRBV12-3/TRBV12-4	TRBJ2-5	.	CASSLDNPKTQYF	TGTGCCAGCAGTTTAGATAACCCAAAGACCCAGTACTTC